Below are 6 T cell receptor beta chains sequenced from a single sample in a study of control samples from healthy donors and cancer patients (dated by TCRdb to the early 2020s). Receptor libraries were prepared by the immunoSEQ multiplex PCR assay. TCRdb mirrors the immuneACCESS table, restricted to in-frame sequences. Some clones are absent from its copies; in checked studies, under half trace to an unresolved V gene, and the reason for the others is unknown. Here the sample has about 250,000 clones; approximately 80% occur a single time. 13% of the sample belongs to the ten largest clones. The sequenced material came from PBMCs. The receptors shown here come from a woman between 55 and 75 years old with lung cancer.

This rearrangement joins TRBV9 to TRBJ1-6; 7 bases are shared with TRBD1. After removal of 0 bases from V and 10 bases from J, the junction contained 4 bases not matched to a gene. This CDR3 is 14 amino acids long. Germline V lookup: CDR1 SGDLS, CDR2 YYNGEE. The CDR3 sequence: CASSVGQGRSPLHF. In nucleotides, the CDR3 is TGTGCCAGCAGCGTAGGACAGGGAAGATCACCCCTCCACTTT.

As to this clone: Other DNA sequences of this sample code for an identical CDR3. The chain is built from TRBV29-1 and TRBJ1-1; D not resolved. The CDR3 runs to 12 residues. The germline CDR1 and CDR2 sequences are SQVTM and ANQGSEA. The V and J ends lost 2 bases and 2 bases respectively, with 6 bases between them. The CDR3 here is CSVEPRNTEAFF. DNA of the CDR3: TGCAGCGTTGAACCCCGTAACACTGAAGCTTTCTTT.

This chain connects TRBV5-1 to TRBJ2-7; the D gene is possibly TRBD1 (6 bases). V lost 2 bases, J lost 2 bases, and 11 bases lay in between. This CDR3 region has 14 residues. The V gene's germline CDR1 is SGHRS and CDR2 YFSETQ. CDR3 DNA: TGCGCCAGCAGCTTTGGGACAAATGCCTACGAGCAGTACTTC. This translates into CASSFGTNAYEQYF.

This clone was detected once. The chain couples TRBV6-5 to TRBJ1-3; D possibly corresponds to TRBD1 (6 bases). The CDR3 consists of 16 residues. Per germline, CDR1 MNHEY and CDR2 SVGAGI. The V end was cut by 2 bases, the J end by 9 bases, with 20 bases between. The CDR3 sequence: CASSYLTQGRGGTIYF. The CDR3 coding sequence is TGTGCCAGCAGTTACCTCACCCAGGGCAGGGGAGGCACCATATATTTT.

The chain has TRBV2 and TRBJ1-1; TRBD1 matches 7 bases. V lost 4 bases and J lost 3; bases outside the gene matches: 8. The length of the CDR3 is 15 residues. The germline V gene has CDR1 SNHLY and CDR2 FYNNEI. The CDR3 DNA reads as TGTGCCAGCAGTGCGGGGACAGATAAGTACACTGAAGCTTTCTTT. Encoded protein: CASSAGTDKYTEAFF.

The DNA for the CDR3 is TGCGCCAGCAGCCAAGATCGGGGGAGCTCCTACAATGAGCAGTTCTTC. The encoded protein is CASSQDRGSSYNEQFF. This rearrangement joins TRBV4-1 to TRBJ2-1; D perhaps matches TRBD2 (6 bases). The ends were cut back, 0 bases at V and 0 bases at J, with 9 bases in the middle. This CDR3 has 16 amino acids. Germline V CDR1 and CDR2: MGHRA, YSYEKL.